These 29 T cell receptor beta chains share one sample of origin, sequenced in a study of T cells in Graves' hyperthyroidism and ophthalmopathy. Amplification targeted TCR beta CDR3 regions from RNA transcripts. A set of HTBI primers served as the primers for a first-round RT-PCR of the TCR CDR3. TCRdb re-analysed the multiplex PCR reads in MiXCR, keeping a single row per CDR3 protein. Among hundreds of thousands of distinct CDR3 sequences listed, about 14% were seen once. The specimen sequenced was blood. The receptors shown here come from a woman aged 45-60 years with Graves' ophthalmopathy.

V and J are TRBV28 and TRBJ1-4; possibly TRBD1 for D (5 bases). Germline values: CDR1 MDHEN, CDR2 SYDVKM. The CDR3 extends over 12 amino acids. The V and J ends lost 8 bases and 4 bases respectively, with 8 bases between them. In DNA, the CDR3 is TGTGCCAGCCGGACAATTAATGAAAAACTGTTTTTT. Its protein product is CASRTINEKLFF.

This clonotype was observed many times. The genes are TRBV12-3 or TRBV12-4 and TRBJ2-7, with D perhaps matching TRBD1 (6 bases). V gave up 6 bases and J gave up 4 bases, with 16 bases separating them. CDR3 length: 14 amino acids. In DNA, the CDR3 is TGTGCCAGCAGACAGGGCTTCTCGTCTTACGAGCAGTACTTC. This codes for CASRQGFSSYEQYF.

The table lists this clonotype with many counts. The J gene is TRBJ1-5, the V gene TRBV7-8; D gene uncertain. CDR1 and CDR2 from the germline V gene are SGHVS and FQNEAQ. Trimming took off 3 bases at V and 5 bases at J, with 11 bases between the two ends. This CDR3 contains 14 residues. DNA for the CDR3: TGTGCCAGCAGCTTCGCCGGGATTGATCAGCCCCAGCATTTT. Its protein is CASSFAGIDQPQHF.

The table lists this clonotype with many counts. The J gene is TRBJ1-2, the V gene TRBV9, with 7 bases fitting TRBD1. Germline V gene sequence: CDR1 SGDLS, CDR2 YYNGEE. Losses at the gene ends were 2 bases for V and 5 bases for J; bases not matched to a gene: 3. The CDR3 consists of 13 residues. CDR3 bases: TGTGCCAGCAGCGTCGGGACAGCGTATGGCTACACCTTC. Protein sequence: CASSVGTAYGYTF.

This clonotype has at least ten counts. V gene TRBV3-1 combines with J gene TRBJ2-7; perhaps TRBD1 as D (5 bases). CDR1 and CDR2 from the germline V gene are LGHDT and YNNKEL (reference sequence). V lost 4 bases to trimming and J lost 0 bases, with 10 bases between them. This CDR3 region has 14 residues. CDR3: CASSRRQNSYEQYF. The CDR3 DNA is TGTGCCAGCAGCCGAAGACAGAACTCCTACGAGCAGTACTTC.

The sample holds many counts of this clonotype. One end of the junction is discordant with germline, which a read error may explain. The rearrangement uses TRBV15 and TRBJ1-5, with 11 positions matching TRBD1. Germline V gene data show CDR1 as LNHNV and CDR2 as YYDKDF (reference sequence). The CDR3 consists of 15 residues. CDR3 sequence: CATRSGTGGNQPQHF. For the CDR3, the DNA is TGTGCCACCCGCAGCGGGACAGGGGGGAATCAGCCCCAGCATTTT.

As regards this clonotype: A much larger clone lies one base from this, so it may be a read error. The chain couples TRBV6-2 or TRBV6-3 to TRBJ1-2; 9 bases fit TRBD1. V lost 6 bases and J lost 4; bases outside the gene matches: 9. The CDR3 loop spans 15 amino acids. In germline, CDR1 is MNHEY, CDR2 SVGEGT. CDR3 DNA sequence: TGTGCCAGCAGAGACCGGGACAGGGTTCTCTATGGCTACACCTTC. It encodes CASRDRDRVLYGYTF.

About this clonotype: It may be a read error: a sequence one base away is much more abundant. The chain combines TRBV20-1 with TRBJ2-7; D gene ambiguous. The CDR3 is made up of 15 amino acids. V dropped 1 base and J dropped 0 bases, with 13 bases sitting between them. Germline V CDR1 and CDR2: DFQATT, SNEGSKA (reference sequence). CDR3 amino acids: CSARGPGRNSYEQYF. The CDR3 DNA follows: TGCAGTGCTAGAGGTCCAGGACGCAACTCCTACGAGCAGTACTTC.

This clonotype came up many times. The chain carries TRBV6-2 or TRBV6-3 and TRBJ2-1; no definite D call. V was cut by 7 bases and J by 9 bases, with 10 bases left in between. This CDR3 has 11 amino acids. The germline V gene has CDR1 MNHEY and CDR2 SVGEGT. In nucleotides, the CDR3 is TGTGCCAGCACCCAGGTGGGTGAGCAGTTCTTC. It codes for CASTQVGEQFF.

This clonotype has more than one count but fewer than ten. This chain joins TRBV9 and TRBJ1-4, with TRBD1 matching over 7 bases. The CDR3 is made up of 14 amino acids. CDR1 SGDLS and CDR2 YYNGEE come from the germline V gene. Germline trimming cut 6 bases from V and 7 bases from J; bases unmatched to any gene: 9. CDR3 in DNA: TGTGCCAGCAACAAGGAGGGGGCGCTTGAAAAACTGTTTTTT. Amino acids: CASNKEGALEKLFF.

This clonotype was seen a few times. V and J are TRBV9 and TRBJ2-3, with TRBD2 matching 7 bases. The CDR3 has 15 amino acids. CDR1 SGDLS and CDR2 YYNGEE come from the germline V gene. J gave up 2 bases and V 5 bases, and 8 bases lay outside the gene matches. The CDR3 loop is CASRKRAGSTDTQYF. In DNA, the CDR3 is TGTGCCAGCAGAAAAAGAGCGGGATCCACAGATACGCAGTATTTT.

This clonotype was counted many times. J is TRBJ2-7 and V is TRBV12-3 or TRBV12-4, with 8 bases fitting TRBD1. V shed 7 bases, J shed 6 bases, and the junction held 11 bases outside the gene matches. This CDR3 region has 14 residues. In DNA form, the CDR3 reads TGTGCCAGCATCAATGGACAGGGAGGCTCCGAGCAGTACTTC. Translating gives CASINGQGGSEQYF.

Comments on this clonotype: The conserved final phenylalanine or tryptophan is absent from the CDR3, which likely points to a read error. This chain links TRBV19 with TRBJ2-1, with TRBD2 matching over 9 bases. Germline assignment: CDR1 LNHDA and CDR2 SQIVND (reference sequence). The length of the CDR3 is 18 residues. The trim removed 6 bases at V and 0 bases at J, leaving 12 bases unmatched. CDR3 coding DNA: TGTGCCAGTAGCACAACTCCTAGCGGGACGAGCTCCTACAATGAGCAGTTCCTC. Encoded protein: CASSTTPSGTSSYNEQFL.

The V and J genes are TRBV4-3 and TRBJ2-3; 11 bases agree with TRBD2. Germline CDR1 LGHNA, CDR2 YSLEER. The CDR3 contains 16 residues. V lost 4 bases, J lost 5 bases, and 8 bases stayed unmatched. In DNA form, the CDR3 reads TGCGCCAGCAGCCCGTTGGTAGCGGGAGGGGGAGATACGCAGTATTTT. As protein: CASSPLVAGGGDTQYF.

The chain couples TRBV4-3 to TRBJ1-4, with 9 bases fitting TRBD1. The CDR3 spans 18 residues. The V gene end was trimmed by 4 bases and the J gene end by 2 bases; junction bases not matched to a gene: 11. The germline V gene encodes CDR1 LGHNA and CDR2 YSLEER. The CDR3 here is CASSPRTGGDFTNEKLFF. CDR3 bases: TGCGCCAGCAGCCCCAGAACAGGGGGCGATTTCACTAATGAAAAACTGTTTTTT.

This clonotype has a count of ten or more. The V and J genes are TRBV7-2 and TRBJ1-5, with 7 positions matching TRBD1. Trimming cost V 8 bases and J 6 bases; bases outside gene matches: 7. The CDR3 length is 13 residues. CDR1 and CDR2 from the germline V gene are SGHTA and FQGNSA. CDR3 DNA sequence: TGTGCCAGCGGGACCACAGGGGTTCAGCCCCAGCATTTT. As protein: CASGTTGVQPQHF.

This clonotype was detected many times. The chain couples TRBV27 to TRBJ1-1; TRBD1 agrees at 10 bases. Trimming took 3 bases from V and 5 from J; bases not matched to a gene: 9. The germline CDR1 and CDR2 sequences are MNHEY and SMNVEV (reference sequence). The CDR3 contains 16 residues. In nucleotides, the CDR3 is TGTGCCAGCAGTTTCGCCCTGACAGGGGGCACAACTGAAGCTTTCTTT. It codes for CASSFALTGGTTEAFF.

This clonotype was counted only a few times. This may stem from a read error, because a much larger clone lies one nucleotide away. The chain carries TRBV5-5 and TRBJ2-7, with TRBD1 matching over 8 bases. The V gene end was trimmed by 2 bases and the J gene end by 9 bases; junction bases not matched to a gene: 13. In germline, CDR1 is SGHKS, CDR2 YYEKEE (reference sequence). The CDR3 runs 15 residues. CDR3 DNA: TGTGCCAGCAGCTTAGGGGACAGGCCCCGGACGGGGCAGTACTTC. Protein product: CASSLGDRPRTGQYF.

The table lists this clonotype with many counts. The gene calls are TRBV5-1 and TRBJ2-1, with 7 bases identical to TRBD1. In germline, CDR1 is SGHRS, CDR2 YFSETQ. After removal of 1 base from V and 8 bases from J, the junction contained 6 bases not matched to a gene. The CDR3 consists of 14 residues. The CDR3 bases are TGCGCCAGCAGCTTGAGGCCCACAGGGGATGAGCAGTTCTTC. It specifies CASSLRPTGDEQFF.

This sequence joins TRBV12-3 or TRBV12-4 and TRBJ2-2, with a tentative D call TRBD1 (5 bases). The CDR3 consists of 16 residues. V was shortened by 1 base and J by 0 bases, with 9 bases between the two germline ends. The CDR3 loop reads CASSLGGLSNTGELFF. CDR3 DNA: TGTGCCAGCAGTTTAGGGGGCCTATCGAACACCGGGGAGCTGTTTTTT.

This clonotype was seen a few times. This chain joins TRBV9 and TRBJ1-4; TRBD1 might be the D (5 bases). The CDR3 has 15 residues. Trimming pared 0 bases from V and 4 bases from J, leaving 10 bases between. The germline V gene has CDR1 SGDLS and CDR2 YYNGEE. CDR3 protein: CASSVANRFNEKLFF. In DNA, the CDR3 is TGTGCCAGCAGCGTAGCGAACAGGTTTAATGAAAAACTGTTTTTT. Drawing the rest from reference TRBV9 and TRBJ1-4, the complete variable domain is DSGVTQTPKHLITATGQRVTLRCSPRSGDLSVYWYQQSLDQGLQFLIQYYNGEERAKGNILERFSAQQFPDLHSELNLSSLELGDSALYFCASSVANRFNEKLFFGSGTQLSVL.

The chain's CDR3 is CASSQLVDNQPQHF. The CDR3 nucleotides are TGTGCCAGCAGCCAACTCGTTGACAATCAGCCCCAGCATTTT. The V and J genes are TRBV4-2 and TRBJ1-5; D not resolved. CDR3 length equals 14 residues. The V and J ends lost 2 bases and 3 bases respectively, with 8 bases between them. CDR1 is LGHNA and CDR2 is YNFKEQ in the germline V gene.

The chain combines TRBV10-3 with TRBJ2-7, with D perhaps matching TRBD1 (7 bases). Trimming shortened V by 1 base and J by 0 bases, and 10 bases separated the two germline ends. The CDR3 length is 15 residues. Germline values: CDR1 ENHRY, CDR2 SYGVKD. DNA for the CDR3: TGTGCCATCAGTGAGTGGAGGGGGCCCTCCTACGAGCAGTACTTC. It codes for CAISEWRGPSYEQYF.

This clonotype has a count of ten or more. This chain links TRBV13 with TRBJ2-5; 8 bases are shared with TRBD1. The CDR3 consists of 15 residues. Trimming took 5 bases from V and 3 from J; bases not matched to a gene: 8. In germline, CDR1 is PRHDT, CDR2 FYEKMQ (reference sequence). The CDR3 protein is CASSLTGQDEETQYF. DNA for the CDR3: TGTGCCAGCAGCCTAACGGGACAGGACGAAGAGACCCAGTACTTC.

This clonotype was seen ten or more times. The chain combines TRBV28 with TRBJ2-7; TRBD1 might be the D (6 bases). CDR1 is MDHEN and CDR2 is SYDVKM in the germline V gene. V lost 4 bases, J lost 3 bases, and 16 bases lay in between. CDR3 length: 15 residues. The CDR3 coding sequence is TGTGCCAGCAGTTCTTTCAGCAGGGGACACTACGAGCAGTACTTC. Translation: CASSSFSRGHYEQYF.

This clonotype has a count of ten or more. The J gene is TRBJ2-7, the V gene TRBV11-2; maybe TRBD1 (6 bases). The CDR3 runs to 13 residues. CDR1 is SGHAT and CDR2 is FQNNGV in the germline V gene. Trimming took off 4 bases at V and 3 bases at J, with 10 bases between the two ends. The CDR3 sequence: CASSSTGFYEQYF. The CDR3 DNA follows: TGTGCCAGCAGCTCCACAGGGTTCTACGAGCAGTACTTC.

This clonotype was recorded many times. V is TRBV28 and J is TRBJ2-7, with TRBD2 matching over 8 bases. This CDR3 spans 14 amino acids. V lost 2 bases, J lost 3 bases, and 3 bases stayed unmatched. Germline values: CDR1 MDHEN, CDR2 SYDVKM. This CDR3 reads CASSLIGTSYEQYF. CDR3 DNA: TGTGCCAGCAGTTTAATAGGGACTAGCTACGAGCAGTACTTC.

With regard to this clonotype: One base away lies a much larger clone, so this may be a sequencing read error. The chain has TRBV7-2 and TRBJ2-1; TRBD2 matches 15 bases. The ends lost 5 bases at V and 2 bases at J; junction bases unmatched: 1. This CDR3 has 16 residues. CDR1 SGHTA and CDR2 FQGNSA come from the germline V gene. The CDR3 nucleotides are TGTGCCAGCAGCCGGACTAGCGGGAGGGCCTACAATGAGCAGTTCTTC. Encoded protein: CASSRTSGRAYNEQFF.

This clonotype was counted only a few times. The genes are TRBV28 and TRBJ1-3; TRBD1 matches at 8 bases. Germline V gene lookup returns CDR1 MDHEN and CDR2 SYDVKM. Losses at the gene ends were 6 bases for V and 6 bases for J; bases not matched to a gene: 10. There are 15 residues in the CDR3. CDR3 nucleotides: TGTGCCAGCAGCCCGGGGGGGCAGGGGGCAAACACCATATATTTT. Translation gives CASSPGGQGANTIYF. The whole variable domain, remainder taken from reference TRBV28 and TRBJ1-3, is DVKVTQSSRYLVKRTGEKVFLECVQDMDHENMFWYRQDPGLGLRLIYFSYDVKMKEKGDIPEGYSVSREKKERFSLILESASTNQTSMYLCASSPGGQGANTIYFGEGSWLTVV.